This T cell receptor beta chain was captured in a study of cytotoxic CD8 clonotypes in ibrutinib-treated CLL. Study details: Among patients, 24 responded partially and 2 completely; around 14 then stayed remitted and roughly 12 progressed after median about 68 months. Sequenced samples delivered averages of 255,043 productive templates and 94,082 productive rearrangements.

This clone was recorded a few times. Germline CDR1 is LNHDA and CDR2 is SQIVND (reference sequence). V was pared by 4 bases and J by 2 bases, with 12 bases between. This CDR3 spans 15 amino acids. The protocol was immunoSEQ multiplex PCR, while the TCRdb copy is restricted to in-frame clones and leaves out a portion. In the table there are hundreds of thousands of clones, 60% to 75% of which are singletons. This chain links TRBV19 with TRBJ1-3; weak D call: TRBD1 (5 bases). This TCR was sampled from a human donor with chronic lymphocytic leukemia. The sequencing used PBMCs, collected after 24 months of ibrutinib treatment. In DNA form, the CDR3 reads TGTGCCAGTAGTACCCCCGTAGGGGCTGGAAACACCATATATTTT. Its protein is CASSTPVGAGNTIYF.